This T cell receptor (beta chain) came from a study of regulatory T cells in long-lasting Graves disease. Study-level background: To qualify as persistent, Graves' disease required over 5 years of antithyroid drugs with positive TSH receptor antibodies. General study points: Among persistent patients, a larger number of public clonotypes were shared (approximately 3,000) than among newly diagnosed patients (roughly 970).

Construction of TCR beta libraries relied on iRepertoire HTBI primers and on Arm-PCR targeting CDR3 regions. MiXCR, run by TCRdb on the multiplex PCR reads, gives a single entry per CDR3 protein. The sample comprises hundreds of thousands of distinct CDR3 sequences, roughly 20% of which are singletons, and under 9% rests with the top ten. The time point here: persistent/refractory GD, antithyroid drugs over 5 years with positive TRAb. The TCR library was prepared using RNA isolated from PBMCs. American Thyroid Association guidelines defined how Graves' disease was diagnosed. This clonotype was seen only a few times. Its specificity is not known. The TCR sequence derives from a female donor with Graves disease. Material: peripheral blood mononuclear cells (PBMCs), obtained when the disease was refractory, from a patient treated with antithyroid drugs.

The CDR3 region has the DNA TGTGCCAGCAGCTCCCCACCCTACTATGGCTACACCTTC. Protein sequence: CASSSPPYYGYTF. The chain couples TRBV7-2 to TRBJ1-2; D is undetermined. Germline V gene sequence: CDR1 SGHTA, CDR2 FQGNSA. The CDR3 spans 13 residues. V shed 4 bases and J shed 3 bases, with 9 bases lying between them.